This TCR beta chain was captured by sequencing in a study of blood T cell dynamics during melanoma immunotherapy. Described time point: week 3, after first cycle of checkpoint inhibitor. Of note for this clone: Its antigen is still unknown.

Trimming shortened V by 2 bases and J by 4 bases, and 17 bases separated the two germline ends. The germline CDR1 and CDR2 sequences are SGHTA and FQGNSA. CDR3 length: 16 residues. Method: immunoSEQ multiplex PCR; TCRdb's copy keeps in-frame clones and lacks some. There are 10,000 to 13,000 clones in the sample; roughly 90% occur only once, and 5% to 7.5% lies in the top ten. Study findings and constraints: At W3, later disease-control patients showed bifurcated PBMC repertoire changes, unlike progressors.

The receptor's source is a human donor with melanoma. The source material was blood, sampled from a patient treated with checkpoint blockade. The J gene is TRBJ1-2, the V gene TRBV7-2, with D tentatively TRBD1 (5 bases). This CDR3 reads CASSLLGTLRGYGYTF. In DNA, the CDR3 is TGTGCCAGCAGCTTACTCGGGACGCTAAGGGGCTATGGCTACACCTTC.